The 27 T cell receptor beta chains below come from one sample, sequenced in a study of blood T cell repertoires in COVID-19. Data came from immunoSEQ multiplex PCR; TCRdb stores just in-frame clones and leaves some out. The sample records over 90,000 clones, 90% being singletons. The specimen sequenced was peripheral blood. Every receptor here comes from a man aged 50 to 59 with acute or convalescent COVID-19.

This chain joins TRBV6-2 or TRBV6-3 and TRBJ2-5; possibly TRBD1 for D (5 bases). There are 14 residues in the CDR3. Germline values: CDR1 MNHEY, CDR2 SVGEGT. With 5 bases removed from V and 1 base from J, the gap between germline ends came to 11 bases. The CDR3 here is CASSPQVGQETQYF. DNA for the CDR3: TGTGCCAGCAGTCCACAGGTGGGCCAAGAGACCCAGTACTTC.

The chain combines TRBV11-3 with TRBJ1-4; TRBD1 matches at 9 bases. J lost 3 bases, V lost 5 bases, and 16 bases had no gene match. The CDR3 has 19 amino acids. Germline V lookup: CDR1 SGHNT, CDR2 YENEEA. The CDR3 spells CASSLSRSRDRDANEKLFF. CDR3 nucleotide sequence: TGTGCCAGCAGCCTTAGCCGGTCCCGGGACAGGGACGCTAATGAAAAACTGTTTTTT.

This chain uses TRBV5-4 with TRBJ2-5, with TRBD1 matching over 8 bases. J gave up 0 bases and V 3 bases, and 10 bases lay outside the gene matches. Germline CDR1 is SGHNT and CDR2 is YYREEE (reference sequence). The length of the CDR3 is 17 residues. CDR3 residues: CASSSDVQGAHQETQYF. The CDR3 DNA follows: TGTGCCAGCAGCTCGGACGTGCAGGGGGCCCACCAAGAGACCCAGTACTTC.

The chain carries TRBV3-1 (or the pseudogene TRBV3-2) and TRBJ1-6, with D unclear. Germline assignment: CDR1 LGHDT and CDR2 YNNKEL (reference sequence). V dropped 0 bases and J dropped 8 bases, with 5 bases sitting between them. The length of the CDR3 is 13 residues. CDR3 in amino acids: CASSQDPYSPLHF. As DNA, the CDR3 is TGTGCCAGCAGCCAAGATCCATATTCACCCCTCCACTTT.

The CDR3 DNA sequence: TGTGCCAGCGCAGCTCCCGGGGGGACAGGCCTGAGGGATGAGCAGTTCTTC. Protein sequence: CASAAPGGTGLRDEQFF. The gene calls are TRBV27 and TRBJ2-1, with a weak D call TRBD1 (8 bases). CDR1 is MNHEY, CDR2 SMNVEV, per germline (reference sequence). Trimming removed 8 bases at V and 8 bases at J, with 28 bases between. The CDR3 is 17 amino acids.

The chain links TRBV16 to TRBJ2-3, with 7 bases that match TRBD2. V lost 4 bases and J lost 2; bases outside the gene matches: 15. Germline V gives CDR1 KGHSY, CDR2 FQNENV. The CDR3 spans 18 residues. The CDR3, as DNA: TGTGCCAGCAGCCTCTCGGGGGGAAACGGGAACCCCACAGATACGCAGTATTTT. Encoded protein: CASSLSGGNGNPTDTQYF.

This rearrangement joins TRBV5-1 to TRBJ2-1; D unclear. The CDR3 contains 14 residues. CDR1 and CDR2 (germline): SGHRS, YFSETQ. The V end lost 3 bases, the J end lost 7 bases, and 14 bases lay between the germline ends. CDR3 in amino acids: CASSSQTMANEQFF. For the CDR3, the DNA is TGCGCCAGCAGCTCTCAGACAATGGCAAATGAGCAGTTCTTC.

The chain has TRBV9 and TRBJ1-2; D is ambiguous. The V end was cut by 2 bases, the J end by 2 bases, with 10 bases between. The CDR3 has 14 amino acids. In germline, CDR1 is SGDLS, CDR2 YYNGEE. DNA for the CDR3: TGTGCCAGCAGCGTTGGGAGAATAAACTATGGCTACACCTTC. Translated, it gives CASSVGRINYGYTF.

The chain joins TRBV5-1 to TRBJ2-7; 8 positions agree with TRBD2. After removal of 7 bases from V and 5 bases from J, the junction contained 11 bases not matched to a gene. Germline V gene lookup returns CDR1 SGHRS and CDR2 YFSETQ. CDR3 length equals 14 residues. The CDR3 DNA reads TGCGCCAGCCGCTCAGCGGGAGCCGCGGACGAGCAGTACTTC. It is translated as CASRSAGAADEQYF.

CDR3 loop: CASSFPPKPPGEQYF. For the CDR3, the DNA is TGTGCCAGCAGCTTTCCCCCTAAACCTCCGGGCGAGCAGTACTTC. V is TRBV7-2 and J is TRBJ2-7; D gene ambiguous. CDR1 SGHTA and CDR2 FQGNSA come from the germline V gene. This CDR3 spans 15 amino acids. Trimming took 3 bases from V and 6 from J, leaving 18 bases between them. Full variable domain (remainder filled in from reference TRBV7-2 and TRBJ2-7): GAGVSQSPSNKVTEKGKDVELRCDPISGHTALYWYRQSLGQGLEFLIYFQGNSAPDKSGLPSDRFSAERTGGSVSTLTIQRTQQEDSAVYLCASSFPPKPPGEQYFGPGTRLTVT.

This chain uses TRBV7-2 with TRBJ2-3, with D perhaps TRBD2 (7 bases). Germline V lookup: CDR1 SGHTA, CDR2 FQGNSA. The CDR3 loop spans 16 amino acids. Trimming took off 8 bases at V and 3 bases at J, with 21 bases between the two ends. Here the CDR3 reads CASYLGGARVTDTQYF. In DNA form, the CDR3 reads TGTGCCAGCTATCTAGGGGGGGCGAGAGTTACAGATACGCAGTATTTT. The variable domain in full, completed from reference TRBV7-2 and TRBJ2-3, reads GAGVSQSPSNKVTEKGKDVELRCDPISGHTALYWYRQSLGQGLEFLIYFQGNSAPDKSGLPSDRFSAERTGGSVSTLTIQRTQQEDSAVYLCASYLGGARVTDTQYFGPGTRLTVL.

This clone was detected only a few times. The CDR3 DNA sequence: TGTGCCAGCAGCCCTTCGTACGGGACAGGGGGTCAAGAGACCCAGTACTTC. It translates to CASSPSYGTGGQETQYF. J is TRBJ2-5 and V is TRBV14; 11 bases fit TRBD1. V lost 4 bases and J lost 2; bases outside the gene matches: 9. CDR1 is SGHDN, CDR2 FVKESK, per germline. This CDR3 contains 17 residues.

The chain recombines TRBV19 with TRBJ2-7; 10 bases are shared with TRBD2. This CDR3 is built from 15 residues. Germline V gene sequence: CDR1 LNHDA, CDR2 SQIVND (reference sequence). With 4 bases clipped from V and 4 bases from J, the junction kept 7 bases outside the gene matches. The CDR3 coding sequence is TGTGCCAGTAGTACCCTAGCGGGAGTTAAATACGAGCAGTACTTC. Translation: CASSTLAGVKYEQYF.

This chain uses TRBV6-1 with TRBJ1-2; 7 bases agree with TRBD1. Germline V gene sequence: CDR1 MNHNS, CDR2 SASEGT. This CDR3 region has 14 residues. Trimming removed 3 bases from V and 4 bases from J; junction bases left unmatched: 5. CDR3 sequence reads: CASSDGQEIYGYTF. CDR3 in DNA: TGTGCCAGCAGTGACGGACAGGAGATCTATGGCTACACCTTC.

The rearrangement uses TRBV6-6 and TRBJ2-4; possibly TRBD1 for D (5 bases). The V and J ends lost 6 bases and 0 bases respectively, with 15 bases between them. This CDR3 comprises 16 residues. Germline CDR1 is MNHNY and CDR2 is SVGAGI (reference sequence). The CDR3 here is CASRPGQQVAKNIQYF. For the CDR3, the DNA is TGTGCCAGCAGGCCAGGTCAACAGGTAGCCAAAAACATTCAGTACTTC.

This chain's CDR3 is CASSLFDRAAGELFF. CDR3 DNA sequence: TGTGCCAGCAGCTTATTTGACAGGGCGGCCGGGGAGCTGTTTTTT. This rearrangement joins TRBV5-6 to TRBJ2-2, with 7 bases lining up with TRBD1. V trimming: 2 bases; J trimming: 6 bases; junction bases outside the gene matches: 7. The CDR3 length is 15 residues. Germline loops: CDR1 SGHDT, CDR2 YYEEEE.

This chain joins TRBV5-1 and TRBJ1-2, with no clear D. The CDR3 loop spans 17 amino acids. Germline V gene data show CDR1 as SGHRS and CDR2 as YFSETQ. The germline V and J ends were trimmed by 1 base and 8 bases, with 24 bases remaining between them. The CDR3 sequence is CASSLRVRGEGGSGYTF. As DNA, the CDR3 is TGCGCCAGCAGCTTGAGGGTGAGAGGAGAGGGCGGGAGCGGCTACACCTTC.

CDR3 loop: CASSRRYYEQYF. DNA for the CDR3: TGTGCCAGCAGCCGGAGGTATTACGAGCAGTACTTC. This chain connects TRBV6-2 or TRBV6-3 to TRBJ2-7; possible D gene TRBD2, 5 bases. Germline V gives CDR1 MNHEY, CDR2 SVGEGT. V dropped 6 bases and J dropped 4 bases, with 10 bases sitting between them. This CDR3 contains 12 residues.

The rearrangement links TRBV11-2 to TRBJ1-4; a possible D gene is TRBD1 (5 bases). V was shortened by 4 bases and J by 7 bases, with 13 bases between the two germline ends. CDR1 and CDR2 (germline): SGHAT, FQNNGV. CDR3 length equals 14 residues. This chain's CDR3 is CASSYGGGREKLFF. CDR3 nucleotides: TGTGCCAGCAGCTATGGGGGGGGTCGTGAAAAACTGTTTTTT. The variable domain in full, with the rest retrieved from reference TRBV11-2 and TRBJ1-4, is EAGVAQSPRYKIIEKRQSVAFWCNPISGHATLYWYQQILGQGPKLLIQFQNNGVVDDSQLPKDRFSAERLKGVDSTLKIQPAKLEDSAVYLCASSYGGGREKLFFGSGTQLSVL.

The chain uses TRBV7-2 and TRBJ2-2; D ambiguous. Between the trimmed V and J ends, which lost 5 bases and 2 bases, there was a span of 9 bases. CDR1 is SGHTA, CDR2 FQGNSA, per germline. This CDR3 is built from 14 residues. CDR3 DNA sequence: TGTGCCAGCAGCCCTCTTGTTAACACCGGGGAGCTGTTTTTT. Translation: CASSPLVNTGELFF.

The DNA for the CDR3 is TGTGCCAGTGGGGACAGGGTCAGCTCCTACGAGCAGTACTTC. It specifies CASGDRVSSYEQYF. The chain uses TRBV6-5 and TRBJ2-7, with 9 bases lining up with TRBD1. Germline-derived CDR1 and CDR2 are MNHEY and SVGAGI. Trimming cost V 9 bases and J 0 bases; bases outside gene matches: 6. This CDR3 contains 14 residues.

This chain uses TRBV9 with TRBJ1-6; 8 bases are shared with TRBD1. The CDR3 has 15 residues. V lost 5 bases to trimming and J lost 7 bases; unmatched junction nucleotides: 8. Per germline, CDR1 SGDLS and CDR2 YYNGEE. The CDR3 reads CASSFSGTGNSPLHF. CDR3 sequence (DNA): TGTGCCAGCAGTTTCTCCGGGACAGGAAATTCACCCCTCCACTTT.

For the CDR3, the DNA is TGTGCCGTCGAGGGGACTAGGGCCTCGAGGACGCAGTATTTT. Protein product: CAVEGTRASRTQYF. The chain joins TRBV30 to TRBJ2-3; 8 nucleotides line up with TRBD2. The junction had 16 bases not matched to a gene; V was cut back by 8 bases and J by 9 bases. Germline-derived CDR1 and CDR2 are GTSNPN and SVGIG (reference sequence). The CDR3 is made up of 14 amino acids. The complete variable domain, with remaining parts taken from reference TRBV30 and TRBJ2-3, reads SQTIHQWPATLVQPVGSPLSLECTVEGTSNPNLYWYRQAAGRGLQLLFYSVGIGQISSEVPQNLSASRPQDRQFILSSKKLLLSDSGFYLCAVEGTRASRTQYFGPGTRLTVL.

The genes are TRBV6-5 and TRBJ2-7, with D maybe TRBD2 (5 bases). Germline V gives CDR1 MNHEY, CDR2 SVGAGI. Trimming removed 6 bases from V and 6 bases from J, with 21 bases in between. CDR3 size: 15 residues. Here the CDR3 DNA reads TGTGCCAGCAGATTTTCGGCGGGTTCTGGAAGCGAGCAGTACTTC. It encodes CASRFSAGSGSEQYF.

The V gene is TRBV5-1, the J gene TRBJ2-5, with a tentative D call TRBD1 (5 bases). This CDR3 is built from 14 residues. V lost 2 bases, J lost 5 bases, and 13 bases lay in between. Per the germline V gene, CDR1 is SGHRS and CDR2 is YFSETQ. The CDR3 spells CASSFSQGLETQYF. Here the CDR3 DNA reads TGCGCCAGCAGCTTCAGTCAGGGCTTGGAGACCCAGTACTTC.

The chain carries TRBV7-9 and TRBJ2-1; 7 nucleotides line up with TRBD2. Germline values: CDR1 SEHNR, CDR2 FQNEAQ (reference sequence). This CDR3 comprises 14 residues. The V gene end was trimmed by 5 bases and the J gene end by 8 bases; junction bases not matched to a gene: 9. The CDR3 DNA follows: TGTGCCAGCAGCCAACTAGCGACCGAAGATGAGCAGTTCTTC. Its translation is CASSQLATEDEQFF.

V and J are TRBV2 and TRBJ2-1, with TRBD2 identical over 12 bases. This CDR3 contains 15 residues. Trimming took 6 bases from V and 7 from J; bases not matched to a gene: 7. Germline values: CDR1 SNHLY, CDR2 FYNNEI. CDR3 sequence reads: CASSLASGRANEQFF. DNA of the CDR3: TGTGCCAGCAGCCTGGCTAGCGGGAGGGCGAATGAGCAGTTCTTC.